The entry that follows covers one T cell receptor beta chain sequence. Its antigen is unknown. Per-nucleotide qualities are absent, and no much larger clonotype sits a single base away. V has 1 base trimmed and J has 10 bases trimmed; junction bases matching no gene number 6. According to the germline V gene (reference sequence), CDR1 reads SGHKS and CDR2 reads YYEKEE. Reading from cysteine to phenylalanine, the CDR3 counts 15 amino acids. The sequence is cut down to CDR3 DNA, 45 bases in frame from base 1. This sample stems from a study of PD-1 blockade in classical Hodgkin lymphoma (dated by TCRdb to 2020 to 2021). Background for the entire study: Nivolumab dosing was 3 mg/kg intravenously every 2 weeks, continuing until either disease progression or unacceptable toxicity. The study used TCR beta sequencing and CyTOF to define a peripheral blood immune signature of response to PD-1 blockade in classical Hodgkin lymphoma. Overall results and qualifications from the work: The study was limited to a single clinical trial cohort, and causes of repertoire differences, possibly disease activity or prior therapy, remained undefined. A significant rise by C4D1 was seen in CD4+ but not CD8+ TCR diversity (p=0.0027 vs p=0.16), with the rise being most apparent in complete responders (p=0.02). Diversity was lower in patients who began nivolumab less than 1 year after ASCT, so these patients were left out of later analyses to avoid confounding by immune reconstitution. Baseline diversity similar to that of newly diagnosed patients was observed in trial patients achieving complete response, whereas significantly lower diversity was observed in partial responders and progressors. Baseline TCR diversity was reported to be lower in newly diagnosed patients than in healthy donors and to be lower still in relapsed/refractory patients.

The Qiagen DNeasy kit was used to extract genomic DNA both from unsorted PBMCs and from the negatively selected CD4+ and CD8+ fractions. Using primers that anneal to V and J segments, immunoSEQ multiplex PCR amplified the TCR beta CDR3 regions. A synthetic immune receptor repertoire was used to minimize amplification bias, and any remaining bias was removed computationally after sequencing. Concerning the study's data processing: Custom Python scripts were used to quantify repertoire diversity as the Shannon entropy index. Unsorted, CD4+ and CD8+ repertoires were analyzed separately, except in combined analyses where CD4+ and CD8+ sequences were merged in silico. A clone counted as expanded when the clone's frequency after treatment rose at least 2-fold relative to C1D1, and clones undetected at baseline were given a pseudocount of 0.5. Singleton clones were defined as clones with 0 or 1 copy at C1D1, and non-singleton clones were defined as clones with 2 or more copies. Clones expanded in unsorted samples were assigned a CD4+, CD8+ or unknown annotation through matching of protein sequences in sorted samples from the same patient. Diversity changes from C1D1 to C4D1 were tested in paired samples using Wilcoxon tests. TCRdb provides this immuneACCESS table in a form limited to in-frame rearrangements. Some clones are lacking; in checked studies, under half of them reflect an unresolved V gene, and why the rest are absent is not known. The DNA was the basis for D and trimming; V, J and clone size are from that table. The sample profile shows some 9,700 clones; about 84% of them were found once. In total, the top ten clones hold under 55% of the sample.

The sample's time point label, in plain terms: cycle 4 day 1 (C4D1), after less than 7 weeks of nivolumab. All trial patients had relapsed after autologous stem cell transplantation, with cohorts A, B and C differing in prior brentuximab vedotin exposure. The trial cohort comprised some 60 patients with relapsed/refractory classical Hodgkin lymphoma whose best overall responses were complete response, partial response or progressive disease. Trial patients were treated with single-agent nivolumab in the multi-cohort phase II CheckMate 205 trial. Best overall response was determined by an independent review committee according to the 2007 International Working Group response criteria. Trial PBMCs were collected just before the start of nivolumab (C1D1) and during therapy at cycle 2 day 1 and cycle 4 day 1. Peripheral blood was collected in 8 mL Vacutainer Cell Preparation Tubes, from which PBMCs were isolated by centrifugation and then cryopreserved.

The starting material was peripheral blood mononuclear cells (PBMCs), obtained before the fourth cycle of nivolumab. This sequence originates from a human donor with classical Hodgkin lymphoma. This chain joins TRBV5-5 to TRBJ1-6, and TRBD1 matches 9 of the central bases. The sequenced DNA is TGTGCCAGCAGCTTGCACAGGGGGCTTTGGTCACCCCTCCACTTT. It translates to CASSLHRGLWSPLHF.